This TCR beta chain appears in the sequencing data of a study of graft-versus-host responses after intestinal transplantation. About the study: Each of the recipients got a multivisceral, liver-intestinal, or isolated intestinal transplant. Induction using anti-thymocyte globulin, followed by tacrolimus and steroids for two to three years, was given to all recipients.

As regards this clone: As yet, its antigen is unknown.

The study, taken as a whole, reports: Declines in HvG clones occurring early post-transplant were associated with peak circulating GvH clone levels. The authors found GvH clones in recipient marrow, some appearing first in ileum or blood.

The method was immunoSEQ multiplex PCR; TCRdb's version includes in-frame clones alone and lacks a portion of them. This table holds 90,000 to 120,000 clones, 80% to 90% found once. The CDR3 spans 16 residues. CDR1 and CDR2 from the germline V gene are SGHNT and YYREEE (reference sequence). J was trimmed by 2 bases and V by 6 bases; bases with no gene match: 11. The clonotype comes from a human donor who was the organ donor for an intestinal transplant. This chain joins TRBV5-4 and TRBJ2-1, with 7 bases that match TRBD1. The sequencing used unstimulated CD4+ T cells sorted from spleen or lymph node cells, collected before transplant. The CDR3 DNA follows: TGTGCCAGCACGGAGAGGGGGCCGATTCCCTACAATGAGCAGTTCTTC. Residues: CASTERGPIPYNEQFF. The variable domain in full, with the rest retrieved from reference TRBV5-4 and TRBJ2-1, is ETGVTQSPTHLIKTRGQQVTLRCSSQSGHNTVSWYQQALGQGPQFIFQYYREEENGRGNFPPRFSGLQFPNYSSELNVNALELDDSALYLCASTERGPIPYNEQFFGPGTRLTVL.